This entry concerns a single T cell receptor (beta chain). The target antigen is unknown. The data originate from a study of cytomegalovirus exposure and HLA in healthy donors. Study conclusions and caveats: Immune exposure information comprised only CMV serostatus.

Germline CDR1 and CDR2: SGHDT and YYEEEE. Between the trimmed V and J ends, which lost 4 bases and 1 base, there was a span of 9 bases. The length of the CDR3 is 14 residues. A multiplex PCR was run with 60 Vbeta primers and 13 Jbeta primers. The assay was immunoSEQ multiplex PCR, and TCRdb's table has in-frame clones only and misses some. Of about 55,000 clones listed, about 82% were seen once; the top ten hold approximately 1.4%. Material: PBMCs. J is TRBJ1-5 and V is TRBV5-6; D possibly corresponds to TRBD1 (6 bases). This clonotype was sampled from a man aged 25-45 years in good health and CMV-seronegative. The CDR3 nucleotides are TGTGCCAGCAGCCGCCAGGGGAGCAATCAGCCCCAGCATTTT. Amino acids: CASSRQGSNQPQHF.